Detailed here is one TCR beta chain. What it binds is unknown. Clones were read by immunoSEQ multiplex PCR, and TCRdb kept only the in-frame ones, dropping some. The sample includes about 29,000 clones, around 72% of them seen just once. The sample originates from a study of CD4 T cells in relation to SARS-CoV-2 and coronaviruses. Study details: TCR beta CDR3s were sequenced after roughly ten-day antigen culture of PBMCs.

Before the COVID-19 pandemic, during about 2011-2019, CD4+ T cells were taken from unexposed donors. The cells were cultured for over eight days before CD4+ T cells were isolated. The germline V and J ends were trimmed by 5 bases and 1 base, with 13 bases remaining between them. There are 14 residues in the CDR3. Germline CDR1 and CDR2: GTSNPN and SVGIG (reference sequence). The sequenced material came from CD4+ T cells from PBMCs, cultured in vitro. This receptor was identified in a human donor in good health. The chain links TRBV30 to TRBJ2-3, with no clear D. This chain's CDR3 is CAWAPGIGTDTQYF. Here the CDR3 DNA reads TGTGCCTGGGCCCCCGGTATCGGCACAGATACGCAGTATTTT.